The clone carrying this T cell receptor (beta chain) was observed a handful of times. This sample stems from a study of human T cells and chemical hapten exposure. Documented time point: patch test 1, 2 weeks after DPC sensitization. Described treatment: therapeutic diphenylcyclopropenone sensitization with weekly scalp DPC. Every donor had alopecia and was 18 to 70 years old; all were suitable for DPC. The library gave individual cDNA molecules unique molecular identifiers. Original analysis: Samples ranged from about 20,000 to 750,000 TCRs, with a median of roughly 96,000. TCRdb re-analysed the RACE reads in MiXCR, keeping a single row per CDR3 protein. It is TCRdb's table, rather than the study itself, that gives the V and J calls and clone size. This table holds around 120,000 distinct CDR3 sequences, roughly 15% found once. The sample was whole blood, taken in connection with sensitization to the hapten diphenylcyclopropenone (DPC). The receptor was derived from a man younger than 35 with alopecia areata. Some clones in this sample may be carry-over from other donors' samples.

DNA for the CDR3: TGTGCCAGCAGACCGGGACACGCTAGCAATCAGCCCCAGCATTTT. It translates to CASRPGHASNQPQHF. The chain couples TRBV28 to TRBJ1-5; D is perhaps TRBD1 (6 bases). V dropped 6 bases and J dropped 0 bases, with 12 bases sitting between them. There are 15 residues in the CDR3. CDR1 MDHEN and CDR2 SYDVKM come from the germline V gene.